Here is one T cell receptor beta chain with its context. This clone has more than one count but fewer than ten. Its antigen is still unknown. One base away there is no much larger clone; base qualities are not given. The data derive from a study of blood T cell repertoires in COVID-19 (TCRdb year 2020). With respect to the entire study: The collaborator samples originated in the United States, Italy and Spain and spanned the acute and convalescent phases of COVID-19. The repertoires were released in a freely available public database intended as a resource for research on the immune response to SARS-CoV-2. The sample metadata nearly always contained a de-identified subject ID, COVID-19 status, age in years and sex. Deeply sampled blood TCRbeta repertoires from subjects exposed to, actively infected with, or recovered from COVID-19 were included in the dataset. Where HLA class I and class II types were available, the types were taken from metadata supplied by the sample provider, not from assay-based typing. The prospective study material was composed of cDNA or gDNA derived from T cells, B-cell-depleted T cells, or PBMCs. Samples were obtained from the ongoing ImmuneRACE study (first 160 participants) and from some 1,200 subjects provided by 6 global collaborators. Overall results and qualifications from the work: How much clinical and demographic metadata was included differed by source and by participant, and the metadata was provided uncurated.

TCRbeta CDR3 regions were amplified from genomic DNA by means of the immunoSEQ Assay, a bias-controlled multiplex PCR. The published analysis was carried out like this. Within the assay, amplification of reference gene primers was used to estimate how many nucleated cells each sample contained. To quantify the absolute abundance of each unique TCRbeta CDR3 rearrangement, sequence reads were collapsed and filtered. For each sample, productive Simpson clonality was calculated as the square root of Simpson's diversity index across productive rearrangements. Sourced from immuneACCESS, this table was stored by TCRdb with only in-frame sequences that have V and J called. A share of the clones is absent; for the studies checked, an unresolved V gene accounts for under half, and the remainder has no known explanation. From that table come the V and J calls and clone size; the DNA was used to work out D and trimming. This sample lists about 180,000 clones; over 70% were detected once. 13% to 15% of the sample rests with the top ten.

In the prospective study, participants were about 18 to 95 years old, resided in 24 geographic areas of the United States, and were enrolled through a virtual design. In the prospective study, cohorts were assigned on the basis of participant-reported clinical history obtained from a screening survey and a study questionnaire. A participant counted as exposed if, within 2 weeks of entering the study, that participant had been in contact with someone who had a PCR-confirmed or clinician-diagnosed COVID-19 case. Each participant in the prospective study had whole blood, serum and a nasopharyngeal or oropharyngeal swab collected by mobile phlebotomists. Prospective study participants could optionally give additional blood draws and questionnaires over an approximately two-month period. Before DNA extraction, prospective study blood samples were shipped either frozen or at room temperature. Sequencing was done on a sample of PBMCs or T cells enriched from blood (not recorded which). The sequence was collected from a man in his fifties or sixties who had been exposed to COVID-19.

The nucleotide sequence is given as TGTGCCAGCAGTTTATGGACAGACAATCAGCCCCAGCATTTT. Its protein product is CASSLWTDNQPQHF. Rearrangement joined TRBV28 to TRBJ1-5, with a tentative D gene TRBD1 over 5 matching bases. In the germline V gene, CDR1 corresponds to MDHEN and CDR2 to SYDVKM. The junction shows trimming of 0 bases on V and 3 bases on J, plus 6 bases between the germline ends. From cysteine to phenylalanine, the CDR3 is 14 amino acids long. Only the CDR3 DNA is retained, 42 bases long and in frame from the first base.